These 3 T cell receptor beta chains came from one sample sequenced in a study of blood T cell repertoires in COVID-19. Produced via immunoSEQ multiplex PCR; TCRdb's table is partial and in-frame only. Among over 120,000 clones listed, 75% to 80% were seen once. Sequenced sample: PBMCs or T cells enriched from blood (not recorded which). Every receptor here comes from a woman between 45 and 60 years old who had recovered from COVID-19.

CDR3 in amino acids: CASSPWQGAVRSGNEQFF. As DNA, the CDR3 is TGTGCCAGCAGCCCCTGGCAGGGGGCGGTTAGGTCGGGCAATGAGCAGTTCTTC. V gene TRBV7-6 combines with J gene TRBJ2-1, with 8 nucleotides matching TRBD1. Germline V lookup: CDR1 SGHVS, CDR2 FNYEAQ. The CDR3 sequence is 18 residues long. The trim removed 5 bases at V and 6 bases at J, leaving 18 bases unmatched.

The V and J genes are TRBV28 and TRBJ2-5, with D possibly being TRBD1 (6 bases). Looked up from germline, CDR1 is MDHEN and CDR2 is SYDVKM. V was trimmed by 0 bases and J by 0 bases, leaving 8 bases between them. The CDR3 length is 15 residues. The CDR3 protein is CASSLWGAYQETQYF. DNA of the CDR3: TGTGCCAGCAGTTTATGGGGGGCCTACCAAGAGACCCAGTACTTC.

J is TRBJ2-2 and V is TRBV2, with 10 bases aligning to TRBD2. Trimming cost V 4 bases and J 8 bases; bases outside gene matches: 10. Germline CDR1 and CDR2: SNHLY and FYNNEI. The CDR3 runs 16 residues. CDR3 protein: CASSGRLAGAGGELFF. The CDR3 nucleotides read TGTGCCAGCAGTGGAAGGCTAGCGGGAGCGGGTGGGGAGCTGTTTTTT.